The rows below give T cell receptor beta chains drawn from one sample of a study of blood T cell repertoires in COVID-19. Profiled with immunoSEQ multiplex PCR; TCRdb holds only in-frame clones, not every one. This table has about 270,000 clones, approximately 91% appearing once. Sequencing input: PBMCs or T cells enriched from blood (not recorded which). These receptors all stem from a woman aged 40 to 50 with acute COVID-19. The CDR3 runs from the conserved cysteine through the conserved F or W. A D gene is named only where the DNA matches it firmly. Some rows have no size entry. The others give once, few or many, or a class for an expanded clone.

j_call,clone_size,d_call,v_call,cdr3_nt,cdr3_aa
TRBJ2-7,once,.,TRBV28,TGTGCCAGCACCTCATCTGGGGGGGGCCTCCGCGAGCAGTACTTC,CASTSSGGGLREQYF
TRBJ2-1,.,TRBD2,TRBV28,TGTGCCAGCAGTTTGGGACTAGCGGGGCGACCTCCCTACAATGAGCAGTTCTTC,CASSLGLAGRPPYNEQFF
TRBJ2-1,.,TRBD1,TRBV11-3,TGTGCCAGCAGCTCTACCGGGACAGGGACCTACAATGAGCAGTTCTTC,CASSSTGTGTYNEQFF
TRBJ2-3,.,.,TRBV29-1,TGCAGCGTAGAGGGCTTACTCCCAGATACGCAGTATTTT,CSVEGLLPDTQYF
TRBJ1-1,.,.,TRBV20-1,TGCAGTGCGAATCCAGGGGCGGCGGCTTTCTTT,CSANPGAAAFF
TRBJ2-5,once,TRBD2,TRBV24-1,TGTGCCACCGGTGATCTGGGACTAGCGGGAGAAGAGACCCAGTACTTC,CATGDLGLAGEETQYF
TRBJ1-4,.,.,TRBV2,TGTGCCAGCACCCCACAGGGCCTCTCTAATGAAAAACTGTTTTTT,CASTPQGLSNEKLFF
TRBJ1-1,.,TRBD1,TRBV15,TGTGCCACCAGCAGCTACAGGGGGAACACTGAAGCTTTCTTT,CATSSYRGNTEAFF
TRBJ2-3,.,TRBD1,TRBV28,TGTGCCAGCAGTTTCCAGGGGGCATATACGCAGTATTTT,CASSFQGAYTQYF
TRBJ2-3,.,TRBD1,TRBV5-4,TGTGCCAGCCGTAGAGGGATGGGACAGAGCACAGATACGCAGTATTTT,CASRRGMGQSTDTQYF
TRBJ1-2,.,.,TRBV5-4,TGTGCCAGCAGCTTGGCCGGGTCAGACTATGGCTACACCTTC,CASSLAGSDYGYTF
TRBJ1-1,.,TRBD1,TRBV10-2,TGCGCCAGCAGTTGGACAGGGGCCACTGAAGCTTTCTTT,CASSWTGATEAFF
TRBJ2-7,.,TRBD1,TRBV7-8,TGTGCCAGCAGCTCAGGACAGGGCGAGCAGTACTTC,CASSSGQGEQYF
TRBJ1-1,.,.,TRBV5-1,TGCGCCAGCAGCTCCTCCGCCGGCCAGGGTTATGAAGCTTTCTTT,CASSSSAGQGYEAFF
TRBJ1-1,few,.,TRBV7-3,TGTGCCAGCAGCCAGGCAGGAGGGAACACTGAAGCTTTCTTT,CASSQAGGNTEAFF
TRBJ1-1,.,.,TRBV7-9,TGTGCCAGCAGCTTAAGCCCCACGGGACTCAACACTGAAGCTTTCTTT,CASSLSPTGLNTEAFF
TRBJ1-1,.,.,TRBV28,TGTGCCAGCAGTGACCCGGGGGGCACTGAAGCTTTCTTT,CASSDPGGTEAFF
TRBJ2-5,.,TRBD2,TRBV5-1,TGCGCCAGCAGCTTGGAGGGCGGGGGGTTCCAAGAGACCCAGTACTTC,CASSLEGGGFQETQYF
TRBJ2-2,.,TRBD2,TRBV30,TGTGCCTGGAGTGTATGGGAGGGGAGACCCGGGGAGCTGTTTTTT,CAWSVWEGRPGELFF
TRBJ1-2,.,.,TRBV28,TGTGCCAGCAACCGTGCGGGGCTAGGTGACTATGGCTACACCTTC,CASNRAGLGDYGYTF
TRBJ1-2,.,.,TRBV10-1,TGCGCCAGCCCACCCTACAGGGTCCCCCCCTATGGCTACACCTTC,CASPPYRVPPYGYTF
TRBJ1-1,.,TRBD1,TRBV7-2,TGTGCCAGCAGCTTACCCAGGGGGATGGCTGAAGCTTTCTTT,CASSLPRGMAEAFF
TRBJ2-1,.,TRBD2,TRBV9,TGTGCCAGCAGCGCCCGAACTAGCGGGGGGGTGTATGAGCAGTTCTTC,CASSARTSGGVYEQFF
TRBJ2-1,once,TRBD2,TRBV19,TGTGCCAGTAGGGGACTAGCTGGCAATGAGCAGTTCTTC,CASRGLAGNEQFF
TRBJ1-1,.,.,TRBV5-1,TGCGCCAGCAGCTTGGGGCAGGAGGGCACTGAAGCTTTCTTT,CASSLGQEGTEAFF
TRBJ2-1,.,.,TRBV7-2,TGTGCCAGCAGCTCCCAAAGTCTATTCCGGGATGAGCAGTTCTTC,CASSSQSLFRDEQFF
TRBJ2-2,.,TRBD1,TRBV19,TGTGCCAGTATCAGAACTTTCGGGACAGGGGCGATCGGGAACACCGGGGAGCTGTTTTTT,CASIRTFGTGAIGNTGELFF
TRBJ1-5,once,.,TRBV28,TGTGCCAGCAGTTTAGGGCAGGGGCGAGGCAATCAGCCCCAGCATTTT,CASSLGQGRGNQPQHF
TRBJ1-2,.,.,TRBV5-8,TGTGCCAGCAGCTACGGGGGTCCTAACTATGGCTACACCTTC,CASSYGGPNYGYTF
TRBJ1-1,.,.,TRBV19,TGTGCCAGTAGTATTGCGGCAGGGCGGACTGAAGCTTTCTTT,CASSIAAGRTEAFF
TRBJ2-7,.,.,TRBV10-3,TGTGCCATCAGCGGGAGCTCCTACGAGCAGTACTTC,CAISGSSYEQYF
TRBJ2-1,.,.,TRBV2,TGTGCCAGCAGTGAAGACAGGGTCGCACGGAATGAGCAGTTCTTC,CASSEDRVARNEQFF
TRBJ2-1,few,.,TRBV18,TGTGCCACCGCCGGGGTCGTGCGGGGGCTCCGCTACAATGAGCAGTTCTTC,CATAGVVRGLRYNEQFF
TRBJ2-7,once,.,TRBV15,TGTGCCACCAGCAGAGATCGACAGACCTACGAGCAGTACTTC,CATSRDRQTYEQYF
TRBJ2-1,.,TRBD2,TRBV27,TGTGCCAGCAGCCACCTAATGGCGGGAGGGCACAATGAGCAGTTCTTC,CASSHLMAGGHNEQFF
TRBJ1-2,.,.,TRBV4-1,TGCGCCAGCAGCCAAGATCAGGGTTCCGGCTACACCTTC,CASSQDQGSGYTF
TRBJ1-2,.,.,TRBV28,TGTGCCAGCACCTCCGGGACTTTCAAGGGCTACACCTTC,CASTSGTFKGYTF
TRBJ1-5,.,.,TRBV7-2,TGTGCCAGCAGCGGAGGAGGTGGCTCTCAGCCCCAGCATTTT,CASSGGGGSQPQHF
TRBJ1-4,.,TRBD1,TRBV6-6,TGTGCCAGCAGTCACCCCTCCCGGACAGGTCTTCCTGAAAAACTGTTTTTT,CASSHPSRTGLPEKLFF
TRBJ2-1,.,TRBD2,TRBV11-2,TGTGCCAGTGTCGCCCGGGGACTAGCGGGACGGATCTACAATGAGCAGTTCTTC,CASVARGLAGRIYNEQFF
TRBJ1-6,.,.,TRBV27,TGTGCCAGCAGTTCCCGGGGAGGGACGACTTCACCCCTCCACTTT,CASSSRGGTTSPLHF
TRBJ2-1,.,TRBD2,TRBV28,TGTGCCAGCAGTTTGTTCGCGGGAGTCTCTAATGAGCAGTTCTTC,CASSLFAGVSNEQFF